This TCR beta chain is drawn from a study of vaccination and CD4 T cells after COVID-19. V was pared by 0 bases and J by 3 bases, with 8 bases between. This CDR3 has 14 residues. Germline CDR1 is SGHTA and CDR2 is FQGNSA. This clonotype was counted a few times. The antigen is unknown. Specified time point: late sampling 161 to 241 days after vaccination in a few convalescent patients. Treatment reported: approximately nine-day PBMC culture with coronavirus spike peptide pools or control peptides (ViraFEST assay). Sequenced with the Oncomine TCR Beta short-read assay was DNA taken from cultured CD4+ T cells. Each CDR3 protein gets one entry after TCRdb re-called the PCR reads with MiXCR. Altogether 20,000 to 25,000 distinct CDR3 sequences are present, roughly 50% being singletons, with the ten largest covering about 12%.

This clonotype originated in a human donor who had recovered from COVID-19. The genes are TRBV7-2 and TRBJ2-5; D remains unclear. Material: CD4+ T cells from blood, cultured in vitro, obtained about 7 months after SARS-CoV-2 vaccination. The CDR3 DNA reads as TGTGCCAGCAGCTTAGCGCTGGTGGAAGAGACCCAGTACTTC. As protein: CASSLALVEETQYF.